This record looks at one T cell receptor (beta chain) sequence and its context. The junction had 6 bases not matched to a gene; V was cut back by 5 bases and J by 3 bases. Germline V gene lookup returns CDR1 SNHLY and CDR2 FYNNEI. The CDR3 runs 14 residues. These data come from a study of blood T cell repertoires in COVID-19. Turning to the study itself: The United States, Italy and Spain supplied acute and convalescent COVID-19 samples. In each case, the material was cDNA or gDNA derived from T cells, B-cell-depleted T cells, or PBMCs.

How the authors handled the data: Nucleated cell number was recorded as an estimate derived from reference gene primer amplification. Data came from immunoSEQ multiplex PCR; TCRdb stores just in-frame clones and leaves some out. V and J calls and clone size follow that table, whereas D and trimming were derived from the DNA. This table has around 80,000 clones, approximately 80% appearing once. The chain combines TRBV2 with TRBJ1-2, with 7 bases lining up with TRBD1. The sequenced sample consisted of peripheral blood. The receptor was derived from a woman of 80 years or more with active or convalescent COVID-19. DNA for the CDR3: TGTGCCAGCAGTCAAGGGGGCGCTGACTATGGCTACACCTTC. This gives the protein CASSQGGADYGYTF.